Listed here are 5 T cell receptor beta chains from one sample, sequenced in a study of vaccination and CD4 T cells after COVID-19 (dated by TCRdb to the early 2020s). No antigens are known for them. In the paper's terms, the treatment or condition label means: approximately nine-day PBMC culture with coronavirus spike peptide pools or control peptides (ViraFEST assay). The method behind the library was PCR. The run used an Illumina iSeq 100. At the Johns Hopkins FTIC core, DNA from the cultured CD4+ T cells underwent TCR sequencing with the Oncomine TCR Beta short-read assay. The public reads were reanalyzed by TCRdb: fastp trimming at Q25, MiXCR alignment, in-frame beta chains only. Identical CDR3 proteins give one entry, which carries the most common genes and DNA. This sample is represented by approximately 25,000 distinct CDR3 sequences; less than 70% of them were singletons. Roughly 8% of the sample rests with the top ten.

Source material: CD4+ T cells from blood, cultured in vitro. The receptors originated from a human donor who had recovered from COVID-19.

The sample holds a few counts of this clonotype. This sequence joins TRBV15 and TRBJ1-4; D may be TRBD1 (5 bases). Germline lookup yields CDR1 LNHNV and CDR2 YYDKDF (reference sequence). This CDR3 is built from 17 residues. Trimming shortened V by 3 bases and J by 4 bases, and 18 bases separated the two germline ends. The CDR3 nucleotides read TGTGCCACCAGCAGGGCCCAGGGAGGGATCGGTAATGAAAAACTGTTTTTT. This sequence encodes CATSRAQGGIGNEKLFF. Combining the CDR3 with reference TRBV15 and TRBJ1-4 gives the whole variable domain DAMVIQNPRYQVTQFGKPVTLSCSQTLNHNVMYWYQQKSSQAPKLLFHYYDKDFNNEADTPDNFQSRRPNTSFCFLDIRSPGLGDTAMYLCATSRAQGGIGNEKLFFGSGTQLSVL.

The CDR3 region has the DNA TGCAGTGCTCGTCCACCCAACGGCGGCTACGAGCAGTACTTC. As protein: CSARPPNGGYEQYF. The rearrangement links TRBV20-1 to TRBJ2-7, with D hard to call. CDR3 size: 14 residues. V shed 5 bases and J shed 3 bases, with 17 bases lying between them. CDR1 is DFQATT and CDR2 is SNEGSKA in the germline V gene (reference sequence).

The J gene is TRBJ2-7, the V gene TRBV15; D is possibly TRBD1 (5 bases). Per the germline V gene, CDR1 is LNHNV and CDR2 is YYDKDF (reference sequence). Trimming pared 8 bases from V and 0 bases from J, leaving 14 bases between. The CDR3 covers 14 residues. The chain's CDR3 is CATQRDSSSYEQYF. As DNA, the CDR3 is TGTGCCACCCAGAGAGACAGTAGCTCCTACGAGCAGTACTTC.

CDR3 in DNA: TGCGCCAGCCGTAGGGACAGGGGGAAAGAGACCCAGTACTTC. Translating it yields CASRRDRGKETQYF. The chain carries TRBV23-1 and TRBJ2-5; 11 bases are a match to TRBD1. TRBV23-1 belongs to the ORF category, with a function that is uncertain. V lost 8 bases to trimming and J lost 3 bases; unmatched junction nucleotides: 5. This CDR3 has 14 residues.

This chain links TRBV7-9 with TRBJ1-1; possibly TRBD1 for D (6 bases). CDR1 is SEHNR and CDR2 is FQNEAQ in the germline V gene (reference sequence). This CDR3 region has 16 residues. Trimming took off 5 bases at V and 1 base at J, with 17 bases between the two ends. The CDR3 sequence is CASSPRPDRENTEAFF. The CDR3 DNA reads TGTGCCAGCAGCCCCCGACCGGACAGAGAGAACACTGAAGCTTTCTTT.